This TCR beta chain was documented in a study of blood T cell repertoires in COVID-19. Sequenced by immunoSEQ multiplex PCR; TCRdb stores in-frame clones only, minus some. The table lists about 210,000 clones, around 83% of them singletons. Germline assignment: CDR1 SGDLS and CDR2 YYNGEE. This CDR3 contains 14 residues. After removal of 4 bases from V and 6 bases from J, the junction contained 9 bases not matched to a gene. The specimen sequenced was PBMCs or T cells enriched from blood (not recorded which). The sequence derives from a woman in her thirties who had been exposed to COVID-19. V is TRBV9 and J is TRBJ2-7, with 8 bases matching TRBD1. CDR3: CASSPGTGMGEQYF. For the CDR3, the DNA is TGTGCCAGCAGCCCTGGGACAGGAATGGGCGAGCAGTACTTC.